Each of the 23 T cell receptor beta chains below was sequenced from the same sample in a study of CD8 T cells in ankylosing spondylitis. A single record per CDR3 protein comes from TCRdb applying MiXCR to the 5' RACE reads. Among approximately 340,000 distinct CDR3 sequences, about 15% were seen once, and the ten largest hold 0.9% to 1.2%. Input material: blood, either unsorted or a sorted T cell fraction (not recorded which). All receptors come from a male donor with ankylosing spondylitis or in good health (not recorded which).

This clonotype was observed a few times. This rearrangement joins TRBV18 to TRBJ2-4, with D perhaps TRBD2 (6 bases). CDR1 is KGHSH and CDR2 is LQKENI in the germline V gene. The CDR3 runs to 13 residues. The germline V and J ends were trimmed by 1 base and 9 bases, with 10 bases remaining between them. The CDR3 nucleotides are TGTGCCAGCTCACCACGGGAGGTGGGCATTCAGTACTTC. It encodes CASSPREVGIQYF.

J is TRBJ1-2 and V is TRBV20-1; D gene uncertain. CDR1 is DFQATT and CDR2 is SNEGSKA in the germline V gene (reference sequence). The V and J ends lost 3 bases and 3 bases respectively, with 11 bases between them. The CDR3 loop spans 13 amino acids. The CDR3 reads CSAREGGDYGYTF. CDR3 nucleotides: TGCAGTGCTAGGGAAGGAGGAGACTATGGCTACACCTTC.

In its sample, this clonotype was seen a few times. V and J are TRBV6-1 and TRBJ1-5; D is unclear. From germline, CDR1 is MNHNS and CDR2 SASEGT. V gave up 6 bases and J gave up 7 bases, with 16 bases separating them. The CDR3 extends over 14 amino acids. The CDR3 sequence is CASSSLTSGQPQHF. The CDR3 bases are TGTGCCAGCAGCTCACTTACCAGCGGGCAGCCCCAGCATTTT.

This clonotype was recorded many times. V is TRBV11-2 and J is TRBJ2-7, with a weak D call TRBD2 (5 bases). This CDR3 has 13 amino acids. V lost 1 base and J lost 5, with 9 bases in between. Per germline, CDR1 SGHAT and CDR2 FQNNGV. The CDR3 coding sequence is TGTGCCAGCAGCTTAGCCGGACTCGACGAGCAGTACTTC. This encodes CASSLAGLDEQYF. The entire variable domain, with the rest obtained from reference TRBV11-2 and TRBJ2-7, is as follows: EAGVAQSPRYKIIEKRQSVAFWCNPISGHATLYWYQQILGQGPKLLIQFQNNGVVDDSQLPKDRFSAERLKGVDSTLKIQPAKLEDSAVYLCASSLAGLDEQYFGPGTRLTVT.

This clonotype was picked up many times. DNA of the CDR3: TGCGCCAGCAGCGACACAGGGTCTACAACTGAAGCTTTCTTT. Its protein is CASSDTGSTTEAFF. The chain recombines TRBV5-1 with TRBJ1-1; maybe TRBD1 (6 bases). V was clipped by 4 bases and J by 5 bases, with 15 bases between them. The CDR3 consists of 14 residues. CDR1 SGHRS and CDR2 YFSETQ come from the germline V gene.

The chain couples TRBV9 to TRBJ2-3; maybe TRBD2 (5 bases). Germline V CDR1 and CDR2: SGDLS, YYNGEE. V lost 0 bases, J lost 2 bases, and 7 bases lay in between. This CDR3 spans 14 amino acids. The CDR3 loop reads CASSVAGFTDTQYF. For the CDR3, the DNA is TGTGCCAGCAGCGTAGCGGGGTTCACAGATACGCAGTATTTT.

DNA of the CDR3: TGTGCCAGCAGTGACGGGGGGGCCACAGATACGCAGTATTTT. Amino acids: CASSDGGATDTQYF. This sequence joins TRBV6-4 and TRBJ2-3, with a weak D call TRBD2 (7 bases). Trimming removed 2 bases from V and 2 bases from J, with 8 bases in between. CDR3 length: 14 residues. Per germline, CDR1 MRHNA and CDR2 SNTAGT.

The CDR3 DNA sequence: TGCGCCAGCAGTGAGGGAGGAAGGATTGGAACAGGGGGCAAGGACGAGCAGTACTTC. Its translation is CASSEGGRIGTGGKDEQYF. The chain joins TRBV10-1 to TRBJ2-7; 9 bases agree with TRBD1. V was pared by 2 bases and J by 5 bases, with 19 bases of the junction left unmatched. The V gene's germline CDR1 is WNHNN and CDR2 SYGVQD (reference sequence). The CDR3 has 19 residues.

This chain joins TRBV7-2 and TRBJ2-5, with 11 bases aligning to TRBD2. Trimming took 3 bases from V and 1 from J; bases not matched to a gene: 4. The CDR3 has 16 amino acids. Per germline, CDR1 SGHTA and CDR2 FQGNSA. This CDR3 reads CASSFVLAGAQETQYF. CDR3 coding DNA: TGTGCCAGCAGCTTCGTACTAGCGGGGGCCCAAGAGACCCAGTACTTC.

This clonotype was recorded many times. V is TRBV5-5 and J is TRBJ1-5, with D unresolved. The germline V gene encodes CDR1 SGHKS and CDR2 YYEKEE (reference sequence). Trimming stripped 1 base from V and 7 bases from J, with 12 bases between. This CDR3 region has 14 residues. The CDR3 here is CASSLYRVGQPQHF. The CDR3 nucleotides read TGTGCCAGCAGCTTGTATAGGGTGGGGCAGCCCCAGCATTTT.

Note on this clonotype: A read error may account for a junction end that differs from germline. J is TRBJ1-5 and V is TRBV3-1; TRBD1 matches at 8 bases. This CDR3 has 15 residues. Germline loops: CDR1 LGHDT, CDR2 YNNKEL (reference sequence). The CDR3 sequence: CACSQDVTGGQPQHF. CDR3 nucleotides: TGTGCCTGCAGCCAAGATGTAACAGGGGGTCAGCCCCAGCATTTT.

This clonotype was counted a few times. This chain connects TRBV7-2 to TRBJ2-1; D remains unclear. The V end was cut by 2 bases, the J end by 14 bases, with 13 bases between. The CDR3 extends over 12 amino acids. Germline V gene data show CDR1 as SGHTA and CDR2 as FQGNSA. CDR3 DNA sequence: TGTGCCAGCAGCTTACTAGAAGTGAGGAAGTTCTTC. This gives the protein CASSLLEVRKFF.

This CDR3 is CASSLDTWGYGYTF. The CDR3, as DNA: TGTGCCAGCAGCTTAGATACTTGGGGGTATGGCTACACCTTC. J is TRBJ1-2 and V is TRBV11-2; tentative D call: TRBD1 (5 bases). V was cut by 0 bases and J by 5 bases, with 10 bases left in between. CDR3 length: 14 amino acids. Germline values: CDR1 SGHAT, CDR2 FQNNGV.

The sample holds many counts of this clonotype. This CDR3 is CASSLQDTQYF. The CDR3 DNA reads as TGCGCCAGCAGCTTGCAAGATACGCAGTATTTT. V is TRBV5-1 and J is TRBJ2-3, with D unresolved. The CDR3 covers 11 residues. Germline-derived CDR1 and CDR2 are SGHRS and YFSETQ. V lost 1 base, J lost 5 bases, and 2 bases lay in between.

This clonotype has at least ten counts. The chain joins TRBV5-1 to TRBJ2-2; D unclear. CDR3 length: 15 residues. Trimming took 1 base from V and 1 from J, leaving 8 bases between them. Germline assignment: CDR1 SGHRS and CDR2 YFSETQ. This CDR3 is CASSLRVENTGELFF. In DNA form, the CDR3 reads TGCGCCAGCAGCTTGAGGGTCGAGAACACCGGGGAGCTGTTTTTT.

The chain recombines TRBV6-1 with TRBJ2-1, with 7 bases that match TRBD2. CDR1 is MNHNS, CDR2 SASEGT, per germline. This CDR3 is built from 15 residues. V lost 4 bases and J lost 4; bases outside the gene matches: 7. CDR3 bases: TGTGCCAGCAGTGTCTCACAAGCGGGATACAATGAGCAGTTCTTC. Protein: CASSVSQAGYNEQFF.

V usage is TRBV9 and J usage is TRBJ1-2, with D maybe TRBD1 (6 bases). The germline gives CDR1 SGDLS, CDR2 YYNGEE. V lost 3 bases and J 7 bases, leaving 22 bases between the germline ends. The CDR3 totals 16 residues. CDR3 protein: CASSGGGLTGYGGYTF. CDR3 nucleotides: TGTGCCAGCAGCGGGGGGGGCTTAACGGGGTATGGTGGCTACACCTTC. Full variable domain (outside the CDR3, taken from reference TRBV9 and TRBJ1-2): DSGVTQTPKHLITATGQRVTLRCSPRSGDLSVYWYQQSLDQGLQFLIQYYNGEERAKGNILERFSAQQFPDLHSELNLSSLELGDSALYFCASSGGGLTGYGGYTFGSGTRLTVV.

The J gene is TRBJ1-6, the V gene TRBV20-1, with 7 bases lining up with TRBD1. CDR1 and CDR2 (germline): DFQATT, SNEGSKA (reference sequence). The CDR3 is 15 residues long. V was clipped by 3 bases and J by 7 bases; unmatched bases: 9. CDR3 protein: CSASGGQTINSPLHF. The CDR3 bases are TGCAGTGCTAGTGGGGGACAGACTATAAATTCACCCCTCCACTTT.

Here the CDR3 reads CASSPNYADTQYF. The CDR3 nucleotides are TGTGCCAGCAGCCCTAATTATGCAGATACGCAGTATTTT. The genes are TRBV3-1 and TRBJ2-3; D is ambiguous. Trimming stripped 4 bases from V and 4 bases from J, with 9 bases between. Per germline, CDR1 LGHDT and CDR2 YNNKEL (reference sequence). The CDR3 extends over 13 amino acids.

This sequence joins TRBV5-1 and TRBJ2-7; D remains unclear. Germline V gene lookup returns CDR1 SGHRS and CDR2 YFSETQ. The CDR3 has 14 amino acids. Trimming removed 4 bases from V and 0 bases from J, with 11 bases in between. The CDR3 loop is CASSPDLSSYEQYF. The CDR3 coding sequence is TGCGCCAGCAGCCCAGACTTGAGCTCCTACGAGCAGTACTTC.

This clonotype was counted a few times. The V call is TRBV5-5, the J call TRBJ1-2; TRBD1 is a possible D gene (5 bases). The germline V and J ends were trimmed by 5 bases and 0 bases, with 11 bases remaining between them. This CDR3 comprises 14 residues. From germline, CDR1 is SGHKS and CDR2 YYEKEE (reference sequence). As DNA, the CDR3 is TGTGCCAGCAGTTGGGACCGGTCTAACTATGGCTACACCTTC. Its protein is CASSWDRSNYGYTF.

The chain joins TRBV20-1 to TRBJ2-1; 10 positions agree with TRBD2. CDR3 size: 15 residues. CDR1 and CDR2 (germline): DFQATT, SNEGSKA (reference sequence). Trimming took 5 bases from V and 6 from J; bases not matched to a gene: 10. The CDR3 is CSAESWGLALNEQFF. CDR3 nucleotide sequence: TGCAGTGCTGAAAGCTGGGGACTAGCGCTCAATGAGCAGTTCTTC.

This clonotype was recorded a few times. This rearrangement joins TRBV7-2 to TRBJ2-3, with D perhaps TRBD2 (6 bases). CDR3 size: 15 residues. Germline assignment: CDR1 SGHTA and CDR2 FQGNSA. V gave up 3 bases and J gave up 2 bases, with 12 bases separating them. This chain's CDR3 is CASSLGGVATDTQYF. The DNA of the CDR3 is TGTGCCAGCAGCTTGGGGGGAGTAGCCACAGATACGCAGTATTTT.